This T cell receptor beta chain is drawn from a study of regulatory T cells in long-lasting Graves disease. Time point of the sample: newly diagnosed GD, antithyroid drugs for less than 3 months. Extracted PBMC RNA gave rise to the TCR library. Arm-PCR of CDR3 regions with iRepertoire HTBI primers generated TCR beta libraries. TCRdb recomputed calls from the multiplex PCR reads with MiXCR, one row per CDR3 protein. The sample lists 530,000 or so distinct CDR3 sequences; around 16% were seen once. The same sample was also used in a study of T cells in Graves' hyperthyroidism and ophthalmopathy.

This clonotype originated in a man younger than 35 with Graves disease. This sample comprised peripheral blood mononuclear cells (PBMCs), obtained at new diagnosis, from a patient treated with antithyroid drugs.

The CDR3 spells CASRGVGRTDTQYF. DNA of the CDR3: TGTGCCAGCAGGGGGGTGGGGAGAACAGATACGCAGTATTTT. The chain joins TRBV27 to TRBJ2-3; perhaps D is TRBD1 or TRBD2 (5 bases each). V was cut by 6 bases and J by 3 bases, with 13 bases left in between. The germline V gene has CDR1 MNHEY and CDR2 SMNVEV (reference sequence). The CDR3 totals 14 residues.